The sequence of this TCR beta chain was determined in a study of blood T cell repertoires in COVID-19. Sequencing was performed with immunoSEQ multiplex PCR; in TCRdb, only in-frame clones are kept and a portion is missing. The data show 300,000 to 400,000 clones, 70% to 90% seen once. This CDR3 region has 14 residues. The V gene's germline CDR1 is LNHDA and CDR2 SQIVND (reference sequence). The V end was cut by 5 bases, the J end by 4 bases, with 13 bases between. The gene calls are TRBV19 and TRBJ2-3, with D unclear. The material sequenced was PBMCs or T cells enriched from blood (not recorded which). This TCR derives from a young woman with acute COVID-19. The CDR3 reads CASSWAGFPDTQYF. The CDR3 coding sequence is TGTGCCAGTAGTTGGGCAGGTTTCCCAGATACGCAGTATTTT. The whole variable domain, filled in from reference TRBV19 and TRBJ2-3, reads DGGITQSPKYLFRKEGQNVTLSCEQNLNHDAMYWYRQDPGQGLRLIYYSQIVNDFQKGDIAEGYSVSREKKESFPLTVTSAQKNPTAFYLCASSWAGFPDTQYFGPGTRLTVL.